Below, 4 T cell receptor beta chains from the same sample are listed, as sequenced in a study of neoadjuvant anti-PD-1 for oral cavity cancer. Generated by immunoSEQ multiplex PCR, the TCRdb table keeps only in-frame clones and is missing some. The data hold about 14,000 clones, with approximately 74% observed a single time. Time point given: after neoadjuvant nivolumab, at surgical resection. Specimen: PBMCs, collected after nivolumab (anti-PD-1) treatment. The origin of the receptors is a person aged 35 to 85 with oral cavity squamous cell carcinoma.

This clone was observed a few times. The chain joins TRBV2 to TRBJ2-7; D remains ambiguous. Germline CDR1 SNHLY, CDR2 FYNNEI. Deletions cut 3 bases from V and 9 bases from J, with 6 bases between. CDR3 length: 10 amino acids. The CDR3 here is CASSEVVQYF. The CDR3 coding sequence is TGTGCCAGCAGTGAGGTCGTGCAGTACTTC.

The genes are TRBV28 and TRBJ2-2; 12 bases line up with TRBD2. Germline values: CDR1 MDHEN, CDR2 SYDVKM. The CDR3 is made up of 18 amino acids. Trimming at V came to 2 bases and at J to 8 bases, leaving 12 bases not matched to a gene. The CDR3 here is CASSLPELAGGSLGELFF. CDR3 in DNA: TGTGCCAGCAGTTTACCGGAACTAGCGGGAGGCTCCCTGGGGGAGCTGTTTTTT.

J is TRBJ2-2 and V is TRBV7-2; 13 nucleotides align to TRBD2. The CDR3 has 16 amino acids. After removal of 2 bases from V and 7 bases from J, the junction contained 4 bases not matched to a gene. CDR1 is SGHTA, CDR2 FQGNSA, per germline. The CDR3 DNA sequence: TGTGCCAGCAGCTTAAGGACTAGCGGGAGCGGCGGGGAGCTGTTTTTT. Its translation: CASSLRTSGSGGELFF.

There are a few counts of this clone. The chain joins TRBV6-5 to TRBJ1-2; D is undetermined. V was cut by 6 bases and J by 2 bases, with 10 bases left in between. The CDR3 is 13 amino acids. Per the germline V gene, CDR1 is MNHEY and CDR2 is SVGAGI. The CDR3 reads CASSREDNYGYTF. CDR3 bases: TGTGCCAGCAGCCGCGAGGACAACTATGGCTACACCTTC.